The 24 T cell receptor beta chains listed next were all sequenced from one sample in a study of technical replicates of blood from several donors. Clones were read by immunoSEQ multiplex PCR, and TCRdb kept only the in-frame ones, dropping some. The table includes about 80,000 clones, about 91% detected once. The sequenced material came from T cells isolated from PBMCs. These receptors were taken from a human donor in good health.

The V gene is TRBV10-1, the J gene TRBJ1-1; D gene uncertain. The V end lost 4 bases, the J end lost 4 bases, and 16 bases lay between the germline ends. This CDR3 spans 15 amino acids. Germline loops: CDR1 WNHNN, CDR2 SYGVQD (reference sequence). In DNA form, the CDR3 reads TGCGCCAGCAGTGGTAAGACCGCAGGAGGCACTGAAGCTTTCTTT. Protein sequence: CASSGKTAGGTEAFF.

The V and J genes are TRBV11-1 and TRBJ1-1; the match to TRBD1 covers 8 bases. There are 18 residues in the CDR3. Germline trimming cut 5 bases from V and 3 bases from J; bases unmatched to any gene: 17. The germline gives CDR1 SGHAT, CDR2 FQDESV (reference sequence). This CDR3 reads CASSQRQGILYLDTEAFF. The CDR3 nucleotides are TGTGCCAGCAGCCAGAGACAGGGGATCTTGTATCTTGACACTGAAGCTTTCTTT.

The chain links TRBV28 to TRBJ2-1; 8 bases fit TRBD2. The CDR3 is 14 residues long. Germline CDR1 reads MDHEN; CDR2 reads SYDVKM. With 2 bases clipped from V and 4 bases from J, the junction kept 1 base outside the gene matches. The CDR3 sequence: CASSLGLAYNEQFF. DNA for the CDR3: TGTGCCAGCAGTTTAGGACTAGCTTACAATGAGCAGTTCTTC. Full variable domain (remainder filled in from reference TRBV28 and TRBJ2-1): DVKVTQSSRYLVKRTGEKVFLECVQDMDHENMFWYRQDPGLGLRLIYFSYDVKMKEKGDIPEGYSVSREKKERFSLILESASTNQTSMYLCASSLGLAYNEQFFGPGTRLTVL.

The chain recombines TRBV2 with TRBJ2-7; TRBD1 matches at 7 bases. The germline V gene encodes CDR1 SNHLY and CDR2 FYNNEI. The junction had 11 bases not matched to a gene; V was cut back by 7 bases and J by 5 bases. The CDR3 is made up of 14 amino acids. CDR3 DNA sequence: TGTGCCAGCATAGGAGACAGGGCCCCTAACGAGCAGTACTTC. Encoded protein: CASIGDRAPNEQYF.

This clone was observed a single time. CDR3 coding DNA: TGCGCCAGCAGCTTGGAATCCCTAAACAATGAGCAGTTCTTC. Its translation is CASSLESLNNEQFF. The chain is built from TRBV5-1 and TRBJ2-1; D remains ambiguous. Between the trimmed V and J ends, which lost 0 bases and 5 bases, there was a span of 9 bases. The CDR3 spans 14 residues. Looked up from germline, CDR1 is SGHRS and CDR2 is YFSETQ.

This chain joins TRBV5-4 and TRBJ1-4, with TRBD1 matching over 7 bases. V lost 4 bases, J lost 7 bases, and 13 bases stayed unmatched. Germline CDR1 SGHNT, CDR2 YYREEE (reference sequence). The CDR3 consists of 16 residues. The CDR3 here is CASSPKGGVGTEKLFF. CDR3 DNA: TGTGCCAGCAGCCCCAAAGGGGGCGTGGGTACTGAAAAACTGTTTTTT.

The V gene is TRBV11-2, the J gene TRBJ1-2; maybe TRBD1 (6 bases). Germline CDR1 is SGHAT and CDR2 is FQNNGV. CDR3 length: 16 amino acids. Trimming cost V 5 bases and J 4 bases, with 20 bases left between them. CDR3: CASSPTRGAASYGYTF. CDR3 DNA sequence: TGTGCCAGCAGCCCGACCAGGGGCGCAGCGAGCTATGGCTACACCTTC.

V is TRBV30 and J is TRBJ1-2; no definite D call. The ends were cut back, 5 bases at V and 4 bases at J, with 5 bases in the middle. The CDR3 runs to 10 residues. Germline CDR1 and CDR2: GTSNPN and SVGIG (reference sequence). CDR3 sequence (DNA): TGTGCCTGGGACACCTATGGCTACACCTTC. This encodes CAWDTYGYTF.

The chain combines TRBV15 with TRBJ2-3; D is perhaps TRBD2 (6 bases). The V gene's germline CDR1 is LNHNV and CDR2 YYDKDF (reference sequence). This CDR3 spans 16 amino acids. V was clipped by 5 bases and J by 2 bases, with 17 bases between them. CDR3 sequence reads: CATSARRDFLTDTQYF. The CDR3 DNA reads as TGTGCCACCAGCGCACGACGGGACTTTCTCACAGATACGCAGTATTTT.

The rearrangement joins TRBV9 to TRBJ1-2; 8 bases are shared with TRBD1. This CDR3 is 15 amino acids long. The ends lost 5 bases at V and 4 bases at J; junction bases unmatched: 10. The germline V gene has CDR1 SGDLS and CDR2 YYNGEE. CDR3 loop: CASRGQGARSYGYTF. The CDR3, as DNA: TGTGCCAGCAGAGGGCAGGGGGCAAGAAGCTATGGCTACACCTTC.

This chain connects TRBV7-2 to TRBJ2-7, with D tentatively TRBD1 (6 bases). This CDR3 contains 14 residues. The ends were cut back, 5 bases at V and 6 bases at J, with 17 bases in the middle. Germline CDR1 reads SGHTA; CDR2 reads FQGNSA. CDR3 sequence (DNA): TGTGCCAGCAGCGCCTCCCAGGGGACGTCCGAGCAGTACTTC. Protein sequence: CASSASQGTSEQYF.

The chain is built from TRBV28 and TRBJ1-5, with D uncertain. Germline V lookup: CDR1 MDHEN, CDR2 SYDVKM. The V end was cut by 5 bases, the J end by 2 bases, with 13 bases between. The CDR3 spans 15 residues. The CDR3 reads CASSLESSGNQPQHF. As DNA, the CDR3 is TGTGCCAGCAGTCTCGAGTCGTCGGGCAATCAGCCCCAGCATTTT.

The chain uses TRBV28 and TRBJ2-5; a possible D gene is TRBD1 (7 bases). Germline loops: CDR1 MDHEN, CDR2 SYDVKM. Trimming cost V 6 bases and J 4 bases, with 15 bases left between them. The CDR3 is 14 amino acids. Here the CDR3 DNA reads TGTGCCAGCAGCAGGGGGGCGCAGGGAGAGACCCAGTACTTC. It is translated as CASSRGAQGETQYF.

The gene calls are TRBV7-8 and TRBJ2-7; D gene uncertain. This CDR3 has 14 residues. The V end was cut by 2 bases, the J end by 1 base, with 9 bases between. Per germline, CDR1 SGHVS and CDR2 FQNEAQ. CDR3 in amino acids: CASSLMAVSYEQYF. Here the CDR3 DNA reads TGTGCCAGCAGCTTAATGGCGGTATCCTACGAGCAGTACTTC.

The chain couples TRBV6-5 to TRBJ2-7; TRBD1 aligns across 9 bases. The CDR3 has 14 amino acids. The trim removed 5 bases at V and 5 bases at J, leaving 7 bases unmatched. Germline CDR1 is MNHEY and CDR2 is SVGAGI. The CDR3, as DNA: TGTGCCAGCAGTGCCACAGGGGGCAGGGACGAGCAGTACTTC. Translation gives CASSATGGRDEQYF.

The rearrangement uses TRBV5-4 and TRBJ2-7; 8 positions agree with TRBD2. Germline V gene data show CDR1 as SGHNT and CDR2 as YYREEE (reference sequence). There are 14 residues in the CDR3. V shed 0 bases and J 2 bases; nucleotides not matched to a gene: 1. CDR3 sequence (DNA): TGTGCCAGCAGCTTGGGCGGGAGGCCCTACGAGCAGTACTTC. Its protein product is CASSLGGRPYEQYF.

The rearrangement uses TRBV2 and TRBJ1-1, with D unresolved. The CDR3 loop spans 11 amino acids. Trimming shortened V by 3 bases and J by 8 bases, and 7 bases separated the two germline ends. Per the germline V gene, CDR1 is SNHLY and CDR2 is FYNNEI. The CDR3 nucleotides read TGTGCCAGCAGTGACGCGTGGGAAGCTTTCTTT. Its protein is CASSDAWEAFF.

V is TRBV5-4 and J is TRBJ2-5; 7 bases are shared with TRBD1. Germline loops: CDR1 SGHNT, CDR2 YYREEE (reference sequence). The CDR3 covers 15 residues. V lost 0 bases to trimming and J lost 5 bases; unmatched junction nucleotides: 7. CDR3 amino acids: CASSLVTGVQETQYF. CDR3 coding DNA: TGTGCCAGCAGCTTGGTCACAGGGGTTCAGGAGACCCAGTACTTC.

The rearrangement links TRBV9 to TRBJ2-5; TRBD1 might be the D (6 bases). The germline V gene has CDR1 SGDLS and CDR2 YYNGEE. Trimming removed 3 bases from V and 2 bases from J, with 14 bases in between. The CDR3 spans 15 residues. CDR3 protein: CASSAGWTVQETQYF. Here the CDR3 DNA reads TGTGCCAGCAGCGCCGGCTGGACAGTTCAAGAGACCCAGTACTTC.

The rearrangement joins TRBV29-1 to TRBJ1-1, with D unresolved. The CDR3 has 11 residues. CDR1 is SQVTM, CDR2 ANQGSEA, per germline. The V end lost 8 bases, the J end lost 1 base, and 8 bases lay between the germline ends. The CDR3 sequence is CSYYRNTEAFF. As DNA, the CDR3 is TGCAGCTATTACAGGAACACTGAAGCTTTCTTT.

A few counts support this clone. CDR3: CASSKLAGGTDTQYF. In DNA, the CDR3 is TGTGCCAGCAGTAAACTAGCGGGAGGCACAGATACGCAGTATTTT. J is TRBJ2-3 and V is TRBV2, with 11 bases that match TRBD2. Germline V gene lookup returns CDR1 SNHLY and CDR2 FYNNEI. CDR3 size: 15 residues. V lost 5 bases to trimming and J lost 1 base; unmatched junction nucleotides: 2.

This rearrangement joins TRBV5-6 to TRBJ1-3; unclear D gene. Trimming cost V 6 bases and J 0 bases, with 13 bases left between them. The CDR3 runs 15 residues. In germline, CDR1 is SGHDT, CDR2 YYEEEE. Written as DNA, the CDR3 is TGTGCCAGCACCCTAAGGCGGAGCTCTGGAAACACCATATATTTT. Protein sequence: CASTLRRSSGNTIYF. Drawing the rest from reference TRBV5-6 and TRBJ1-3, the complete variable domain is DAGVTQSPTHLIKTRGQQVTLRCSPKSGHDTVSWYQQALGQGPQFIFQYYEEEERQRGNFPDRFSGHQFPNYSSELNVNALLLGDSALYLCASTLRRSSGNTIYFGEGSWLTVV.

The DNA for the CDR3 is TGTGCCAGTAGTTCCCGGGGAGTAGGCTATGGCTACACCTTC. It is translated as CASSSRGVGYGYTF. The rearrangement links TRBV19 to TRBJ1-2; D call uncertain. The V and J ends lost 5 bases and 4 bases respectively, with 14 bases between them. Looked up from germline, CDR1 is LNHDA and CDR2 is SQIVND (reference sequence). CDR3 size: 14 residues. The entire variable domain, with the rest obtained from reference TRBV19 and TRBJ1-2, is as follows: DGGITQSPKYLFRKEGQNVTLSCEQNLNHDAMYWYRQDPGQGLRLIYYSQIVNDFQKGDIAEGYSVSREKKESFPLTVTSAQKNPTAFYLCASSSRGVGYGYTFGSGTRLTVV.

This chain connects TRBV27 to TRBJ2-7, with 8 nucleotides matching TRBD2. This CDR3 is built from 16 residues. Germline V gene sequence: CDR1 MNHEY, CDR2 SMNVEV (reference sequence). V dropped 4 bases and J dropped 2; count of bases not matched to a gene: 10. This CDR3 reads CASSYTSGIIPYEQYF. In nucleotides, the CDR3 is TGTGCCAGCAGTTATACTAGCGGCATAATTCCCTACGAGCAGTACTTC.